This note documents a single T cell receptor beta chain sequence. They ran version v3.0 of the immunoSEQ assay at survey level. Measured with immunoSEQ multiplex PCR; TCRdb has only the in-frame clones, and not every one. The sample shows tens of thousands of clones, about 95% of them seen only once. V lost 4 bases, J lost 2 bases, and 4 bases stayed unmatched. The CDR3 runs to 16 residues. In germline, CDR1 is LGHNA, CDR2 YNFKEQ. These data come from a study of long-term antiretroviral therapy in people with HIV. The chain joins TRBV4-2 to TRBJ2-1; 11 bases match TRBD2. The sequences come from unsorted PBMCs, collected 5.3 years after starting antiretroviral therapy. This receptor was identified in a man aged 25-45 years with HIV. The CDR3 DNA follows: TGTGCCAGCAGCCGGAAACTAGCGGGAGCCTACAATGAGCAGTTCTTC. Its protein is CASSRKLAGAYNEQFF.